Listed below are T cell receptor beta chains from one sample, sequenced in a study of T cell responses to AZD1222 COVID-19 vaccine. The table came from immunoSEQ multiplex PCR; TCRdb's copy has only in-frame clones and leaves some out. The table lists 70,000 to 95,000 clones, more than 80% of them singletons. This specimen was peripheral blood, taken 28 days after the second AZD1222 dose. The receptors here all came from an adult who received the AZD1222 COVID-19 vaccine. Each CDR3 is given with its conserved first and last residue. The D gene is left open where the match is weak. Clone size is not always given. Where it is, it says once, few, many or a class for expanded clones.

v_call	j_call	clone_size	d_call	cdr3_aa	cdr3_nt
TRBV7-9	TRBJ1-2	.	TRBD1	CASSFGPGQGAQNFYGYTF	TGTGCCAGCAGCTTCGGTCCGGGACAGGGGGCCCAAAATTTTTATGGCTACACCTTC
TRBV4-1	TRBJ2-1	few	.	CASSQGGVSGGDYNEQFF	TGCGCCAGCAGCCAAGGAGGTGTTAGCGGAGGAGATTACAATGAGCAGTTCTTC
TRBV5-1	TRBJ1-6	.	.	CASSLAASWDSPLHF	TGCGCCAGCAGCTTGGCCGCCTCTTGGGATTCACCCCTCCACTTT
TRBV10-1	TRBJ1-2	.	TRBD1	CASSESAGQGAGYTF	TGCGCCAGCAGTGAGTCGGCGGGACAGGGGGCGGGCTACACCTTC
TRBV15	TRBJ2-1	once	TRBD2	CATSREPSGAGESYNEQFF	TGTGCCACCAGCAGAGAACCCAGTGGAGCGGGGGAGTCCTACAATGAGCAGTTCTTC
TRBV9	TRBJ2-5	.	.	CASSVVGETQYF	TGTGCCAGCAGCGTAGTGGGGGAGACCCAGTACTTC
TRBV5-1	TRBJ1-4	.	.	CASSSGPWEKLFF	TGCGCCAGCAGCTCCGGGCCTTGGGAAAAACTGTTTTTT
TRBV5-1	TRBJ1-1	.	.	CASSLFVGSTEAFF	TGCGCCAGCAGCTTGTTTGTCGGAAGCACTGAAGCTTTCTTT
TRBV9	TRBJ2-7	once	TRBD2	CASSVGGGRAYEQYF	TGTGCCAGCAGCGTGGGCGGGGGACGAGCCTACGAGCAGTACTTC
TRBV20-1	TRBJ2-1	once	TRBD2	CSTEMGRARFF	TGCAGTACCGAGATGGGGAGGGCCAGGTTCTTC
TRBV6-5	TRBJ2-2	.	TRBD2	CASSYSTSGGGELFF	TGTGCCAGCAGTTACTCGACTAGCGGGGGCGGGGAGCTGTTTTTT
TRBV7-9	TRBJ2-5	.	TRBD1	CASSSTGAETQYF	TGTGCCAGCAGCTCCACAGGGGCAGAGACCCAGTACTTC
TRBV5-1	TRBJ1-6	once	TRBD1	CASGQGGDSPLHF	TGCGCCAGCGGACAGGGTGGTGATTCACCCCTCCACTTT
TRBV7-3	TRBJ2-1	.	TRBD2	CASSAGTSGSNEQFF	TGTGCCAGCAGCGCCGGGACTAGCGGGAGTAATGAGCAGTTCTTC
TRBV18	TRBJ2-7	.	.	CASSPGTTEYEQYF	TGTGCCAGCTCACCCGGGACAACGGAGTACGAGCAGTACTTC
TRBV2	TRBJ2-7	few	.	CASSEAPGMGTYEQYF	TGTGCCAGCAGTGAAGCGCCAGGGATGGGTACCTACGAGCAGTACTTC
TRBV3-1/TRBV3-2	TRBJ2-2	.	.	CASSQYFPGELFF	TGTGCCAGCAGCCAATACTTTCCCGGGGAGCTGTTTTTT
TRBV29-1	TRBJ2-1	.	TRBD2	CSYGGANNEQFF	TGCAGCTACGGGGGGGCTAACAATGAGCAGTTCTTC
TRBV5-6	TRBJ1-1	.	.	CASSFGTRNTEAFF	TGTGCCAGCAGCTTCGGCACACGGAACACTGAAGCTTTCTTT
TRBV7-2	TRBJ2-2	.	.	CASQGRRAGELFF	TGTGCCAGCCAAGGCAGAAGGGCCGGGGAGCTGTTTTTT
TRBV5-5	TRBJ2-3	.	.	CASSLDRSTDTQYF	TGTGCCAGCAGCTTGGACCGATCCACAGATACGCAGTATTTT
TRBV19	TRBJ2-1	.	TRBD2	CASSISGGADFEQFF	TGTGCCAGTAGTATAAGCGGGGGGGCCGATTTTGAGCAGTTCTTC
TRBV5-1	TRBJ2-7	.	.	CATQPALATYEQYF	TGCGCCACCCAGCCAGCCCTAGCCACCTACGAGCAGTACTTC
TRBV19	TRBJ1-2	.	.	CASRPGRLGYTF	TGTGCCAGTAGACCGGGGCGTCTTGGCTACACCTTC
TRBV2	TRBJ1-6	.	TRBD1	CASSERQGWSSPLHF	TGTGCCAGCAGTGAACGACAGGGTTGGAGTTCACCCCTCCACTTT
TRBV6-1	TRBJ2-7	.	.	CASSLEGRVYEQYF	TGTGCCAGCAGCTTAGAGGGTCGCGTATACGAGCAGTACTTC
TRBV5-4	TRBJ1-2	.	.	CASSQETGNYGYTF	TGTGCCAGCAGCCAAGAAACAGGGAACTATGGCTACACCTTC
TRBV10-2	TRBJ1-5	.	.	CASSARGVPIQHF	TGCGCCAGCAGTGCGAGGGGGGTCCCCATCCAGCATTTT
TRBV18	TRBJ1-1	.	TRBD1	CASSPQPGGSPEAFF	TGTGCCAGCTCACCACAACCAGGGGGAAGCCCTGAAGCTTTCTTT
TRBV18	TRBJ2-1	.	TRBD2	CASSPRTSGRAGQSEQFF	TGTGCCAGCTCACCCAGAACTAGCGGGAGGGCCGGTCAAAGTGAGCAGTTCTTC
TRBV15	TRBJ1-5	.	.	CATSRDLGHNNQPQHF	TGTGCCACCAGCAGAGACTTGGGACACAACAATCAGCCCCAGCATTTT
TRBV6-5	TRBJ1-4	.	.	CASTNGQSNEKLFF	TGTGCCAGCACGAATGGGCAGTCTAATGAAAAACTGTTTTTT
TRBV9	TRBJ2-1	.	TRBD2	CASSALAGGRNEQFF	TGTGCCAGCAGCGCACTAGCGGGGGGACGAAATGAGCAGTTCTTC
TRBV7-9	TRBJ1-1	.	TRBD1	CASSLDRDTEAFF	TGTGCCAGCAGCTTGGACAGGGACACTGAAGCTTTCTTT
TRBV5-1	TRBJ2-7	once	TRBD2	CASSTRLAGGGGVAEQYF	TGCGCCAGCAGCACCCGACTAGCGGGAGGAGGGGGGGTTGCCGAGCAGTACTTC